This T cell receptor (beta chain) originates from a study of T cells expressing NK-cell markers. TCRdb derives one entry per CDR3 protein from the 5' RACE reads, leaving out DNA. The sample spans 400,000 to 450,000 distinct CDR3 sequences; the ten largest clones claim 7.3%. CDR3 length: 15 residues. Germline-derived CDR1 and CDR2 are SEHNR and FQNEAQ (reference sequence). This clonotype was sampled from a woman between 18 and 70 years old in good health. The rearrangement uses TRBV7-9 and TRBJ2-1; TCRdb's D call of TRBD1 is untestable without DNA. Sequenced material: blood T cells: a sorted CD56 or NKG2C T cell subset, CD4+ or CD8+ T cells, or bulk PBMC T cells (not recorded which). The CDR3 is CASSLVETGGNEQFF.